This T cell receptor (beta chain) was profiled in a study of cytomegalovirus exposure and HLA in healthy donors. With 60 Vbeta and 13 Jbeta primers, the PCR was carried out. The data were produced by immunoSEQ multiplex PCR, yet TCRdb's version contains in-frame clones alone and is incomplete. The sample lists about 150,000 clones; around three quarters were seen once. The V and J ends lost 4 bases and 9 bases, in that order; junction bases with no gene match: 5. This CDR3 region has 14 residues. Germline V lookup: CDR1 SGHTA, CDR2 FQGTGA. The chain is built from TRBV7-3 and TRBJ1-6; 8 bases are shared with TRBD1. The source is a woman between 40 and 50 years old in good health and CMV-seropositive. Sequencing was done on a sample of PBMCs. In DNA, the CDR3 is TGTGCCAGCAGCTCCGGACAGGGTGTTTCACCCCTCCACTTT. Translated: CASSSGQGVSPLHF.